This is a list of T cell receptor beta chains from one sample in a study of shared clonotypes between healthy human individuals. TCRdb keeps only in-frame clones here, not all; method: immunoSEQ multiplex PCR. The sample lists about 2,100,000 clones, more than 85% occurring once. Sequencing used naive CD8+ T cells from PBMCs. The receptors shown here come from a man younger than 35 in good health. Some clones in this sample may be carry-over from other donors' samples. CDR3s include the opening cysteine and the closing phenylalanine or tryptophan. A D gene is named only where the DNA matches it firmly. For some rows the clone size is stated as once, few or many, or as a class when expanded; others skip it.

TRBJ2-2	.	few	TRBV2	CASILGTGELFF	TGTGCCAGCATCTTGGGCACCGGGGAGCTGTTTTTT
TRBJ2-3	.	.	TRBV4-3	CASSQWDGEGTQYF	TGCGCCAGCAGCCAATGGGACGGCGAGGGTACGCAGTATTTT
TRBJ2-7	.	.	TRBV27	CASSPSIGQTPYEQYF	TGTGCCAGCAGTCCATCTATCGGACAGACCCCCTACGAGCAGTACTTC
TRBJ1-1	.	.	TRBV5-6	CASSLAWGSTEAFF	TGTGCCAGCAGCTTAGCATGGGGATCCACTGAAGCTTTCTTT
TRBJ2-1	.	.	TRBV11-2	CASSLGIRNEQFF	TGTGCCAGCAGCTTAGGGATTCGGAATGAGCAGTTCTTC
TRBJ1-4	.	.	TRBV6-6	CASSYPQEKLFF	TGTGCCAGCAGTTACCCGCAAGAAAAACTGTTTTTT
TRBJ1-1	.	.	TRBV6-4	CASRAPGAGTEAFF	TGTGCCAGCAGGGCACCGGGGGCTGGGACTGAAGCTTTCTTT
TRBJ2-3	TRBD2	once	TRBV14	CASSQELRLAGRAGELTDTQYF	TGTGCCAGCAGCCAAGAACTGAGACTAGCGGGGCGGGCGGGGGAACTCACAGATACGCAGTATTTT
TRBJ2-2	TRBD2	.	TRBV14	CASSPSGSWSGELFF	TGTGCCAGCAGCCCCAGCGGGAGTTGGTCCGGGGAGCTGTTTTTT
TRBJ2-2	TRBD1	.	TRBV27	CASSPDRDTGELFF	TGTGCCAGCAGTCCTGACAGGGACACCGGGGAGCTGTTTTTT
TRBJ2-7	TRBD1	.	TRBV27	CASSLTGQGYEQYF	TGTGCCAGCAGTTTAACTGGACAGGGCTACGAGCAGTACTTC
TRBJ2-1	TRBD2	.	TRBV6-1	CASSEALRLAGGYEQFF	TGTGCCAGCAGTGAAGCGCTTCGGCTAGCGGGAGGGTATGAGCAGTTCTTC
TRBJ2-7	.	.	TRBV7-6	CASSPEGPSYGPLQSNEQYF	TGTGCCAGCAGTCCCGAAGGCCCGTCTTACGGGCCCCTCCAGAGCAACGAGCAGTACTTC
TRBJ1-5	.	.	TRBV18	CASSPTGGLQPQHF	TGTGCCAGCTCACCGACCGGGGGGCTTCAGCCCCAGCATTTT
TRBJ2-3	TRBD2	once	TRBV7-3	CASSFTSGPTDTQYF	TGTGCCAGCAGCTTTACTAGCGGTCCCACAGATACGCAGTATTTT
TRBJ2-7	.	.	TRBV4-2	CASSQDRLLGYEQYF	TGTGCCAGCAGCCAAGATCGTCTCCTGGGCTACGAGCAGTACTTC
TRBJ2-7	.	.	TRBV2	CASSEMPGTPTDEQYF	TGTGCCAGCAGTGAAATGCCGGGGACACCGACCGACGAGCAGTACTTC
TRBJ1-4	.	few	TRBV15	CATSRELATNEKLFF	TGTGCCACCAGCAGAGAGCTAGCAACTAATGAAAAACTGTTTTTT
TRBJ2-3	TRBD1	once	TRBV4-2	CASSQRTGVPPDTQYF	TGTGCCAGCAGCCAAAGGACAGGGGTACCCCCAGATACGCAGTATTTT
TRBJ2-7	TRBD1	.	TRBV27	CASSLYIRDRAYEQYF	TGTGCCAGCAGTTTATATATCCGGGACAGGGCCTACGAGCAGTACTTC
TRBJ2-7	TRBD2	.	TRBV27	CASNKLAGVTEQYF	TGTGCCAGCAACAAGCTAGCGGGAGTTACCGAGCAGTACTTC
TRBJ1-4	.	.	TRBV25-1	CASSESGLWNEKLFF	TGTGCCAGCAGTGAGTCGGGTCTCTGGAATGAAAAACTGTTTTTT
TRBJ2-5	TRBD2	.	TRBV7-2	CASSLVVGGKETQYF	TGTGCCAGCAGCTTAGTGGTGGGAGGGAAAGAGACCCAGTACTTC
TRBJ1-1	TRBD1	.	TRBV14	CASSYRGMNTEAFF	TGTGCCAGCAGCTACAGGGGGATGAACACTGAAGCTTTCTTT
TRBJ2-3	TRBD2	.	TRBV11-2	CASSRDYSTDTQYF	TGTGCCAGCAGCAGGGACTATAGCACAGATACGCAGTATTTT
TRBJ2-1	.	.	TRBV7-3	CASSLCQSARTGKGYNEQFF	TGTGCCAGCAGCTTATGCCAAAGCGCGCGAACAGGGAAGGGATACAATGAGCAGTTCTTC
TRBJ2-1	.	.	TRBV5-1	CASRVAGGEQFF	TGCGCCAGCAGAGTCGCGGGCGGTGAGCAGTTCTTC
TRBJ1-2	TRBD1	.	TRBV18	CASSPRDRAYGYTF	TGTGCCAGCTCACCCCGGGACAGGGCGTATGGCTACACCTTC
TRBJ2-6	TRBD1	once	TRBV4-3	CASSARDRVFSGANVLTF	TGCGCCAGCAGCGCCCGGGACAGGGTTTTCTCTGGGGCCAACGTCCTGACTTTC
TRBJ2-4	TRBD2	.	TRBV11-3	CASSLVDHLAGGPGKNIQYF	TGTGCCAGCAGCTTAGTAGACCATCTAGCGGGAGGGCCTGGCAAAAACATTCAGTACTTC
TRBJ2-1	TRBD2	.	TRBV7-3	CASSLSGALAGLYNEQFF	TGTGCCAGCAGCCTTAGTGGTGCACTAGCGGGACTATACAATGAGCAGTTCTTC
TRBJ1-1	.	.	TRBV29-1	CSAIQGKAFF	TGCAGCGCGATACAAGGGAAGGCTTTCTTT
TRBJ2-7	TRBD2	.	TRBV7-2	CASSQGLAGDEQYF	TGTGCCAGCAGCCAGGGACTAGCGGGAGACGAGCAGTACTTC
TRBJ2-7	TRBD2	.	TRBV6-1	CASSVVAGLGNEQYF	TGTGCCAGCAGTGTCGTAGCGGGGTTGGGGAACGAGCAGTACTTC
TRBJ2-5	.	.	TRBV21-1	CASSVVQAGGKEETQYF	TGTGCCAGCAGCGTAGTCCAAGCGGGAGGGAAGGAGGAGACCCAGTACTTC